This T cell receptor beta chain is from a study of regulatory T cells in long-lasting Graves disease. There are 13 residues in the CDR3. Germline CDR1 reads SGHRS; CDR2 reads YFSETQ. The trim removed 5 bases at V and 7 bases at J, leaving 6 bases unmatched. The time point is: newly diagnosed GD, antithyroid drugs for less than 3 months. PBMCs provided the RNA from which the TCR library was made. This clonotype was observed many times. Construction of the TCR beta libraries employed iRepertoire HTBI primers in conjunction with Arm-PCR of CDR3 regions. Per the original data handling: Roughly 65 TRBV and 13 to 15 TRBJ segments were identified across samples. A single record per CDR3 protein comes from TCRdb applying MiXCR to the multiplex PCR reads. The V and J calls follow TCRdb's processing rather than the paper's. The table includes some 500,000 distinct CDR3 sequences, 16% detected once. The same sample was also studied in work on T cells in Graves' hyperthyroidism and ophthalmopathy. As that report states: Any patient presenting with uncontrolled infection, other autoimmune disease, pregnancy or lactation was left out.

The sequence was obtained from a woman aged 35-60 years with Graves disease. The sample here was peripheral blood mononuclear cells (PBMCs), taken at new diagnosis, from a patient treated with antithyroid drugs. This chain links TRBV5-1 with TRBJ1-1, with 9 bases identical to TRBD1. In DNA form, the CDR3 reads TGCGCCAGCAGACCACCGGGACAGGGTGAAGCTTTCTTT. It codes for CASRPPGQGEAFF.